This entry concerns a single T cell receptor beta chain. Its antigen is still unknown. No per-base quality is available; no much larger clone lies one base away. The method behind the library was the immunoSEQ multiplex PCR assay. This is the immuneACCESS table as TCRdb keeps it, with only in-frame sequences that have V and J called. A part of the clones is gone; compared with another copy, unresolved V genes explain less than half, and the rest is unexplained. The sample data list almost 550,000 clones, and 75% to 80% of these were observed just once. Roughly 0.013% of the sample belongs to the ten largest clones. V was cut back by 5 bases and J by 5 bases, leaving a gap of 13 bases between them. The CDR3 holds 14 amino acids from the cysteine to the phenylalanine. The CDR3 DNA has 42 bases and is translated from base 1. The germline V gene encodes CDR1 SGHVS and CDR2 FQNEAQ. This entry belongs to a study of shared T cell receptors in the human thymus (dated by TCRdb to the early 2020s). General notes on the study: The study examined how self-reactive, shared T-cell receptor alpha chains are generated in the human thymus.

These data are also associated with another study on human thymus T cells. As the second publication notes: In Finland, the donors were immunologically healthy infants who were having open corrective cardiac surgery for congenital heart defects. Thymus tissue was collected as surgical resects that were removed during corrective cardiac surgery. Biased V and J gene segment usage appeared to be present in both thymic and peripheral blood repertoires. Highly overlapping thymic TCR repertoires among unrelated individuals were reported in the related research. TCR alpha and beta repertoires from about 8 infant thymus samples and four related peripheral blood samples were characterized in the study. The cohort included a handful of male and a couple of female infants, with donor ages spanning 7 to 244 days. After being mechanically released from the tissue, thymocytes were kept at -70 degrees C in pellets of about 8.5-34 million cells. A QIAsymphony instrument was used to extract genomic DNA from frozen cell pellets. Using the immunoSEQ multiplex PCR assay, the TCRB and TCRAD loci were amplified from a standardized quantity of quality-controlled genomic DNA. The amplicons spanned the V(D)J region and were long enough to cover the CDR3 and allow V and J genes to be identified. The amplicons were sequenced on an Illumina platform via the commercial immunoSEQ service. Primer bias and sequencing errors were corrected as previously described, and TCRAD and TCRB were defined on the basis of the IMGT database. The repertoires were analysed using immunoSEQ Analyzer 3.0 and VDJTools for basic statistics, V/J segment usage, diversity estimates, rarefaction and pairwise overlap. To estimate diversity, the Chao1, ChaoE, Efron-Thisted, Shannon and inverse Simpson indices were applied, and diversity was also estimated on datasets down-sampled to the smallest sample. Repertoire overlap used strict matching of CDR3 nucleotide sequence, V gene and J gene, with Jaccard-based multidimensional scaling clustering. Thymus samples yielded on average about 810,000 unique TCRB clonotypes, compared with roughly 76,000 from blood samples.

This receptor was taken from a boy under three years old with a congenital heart defect. Donor details come from another sample of the same person, matched by shared clones. The sequence links TRBV7-8 to TRBJ1-5; the D gene is perhaps TRBD1, on 6 matching bases. Sequencing used thymocytes. The bases are TGTGCCAGCAGCCTCTTCAAGGGGGATCAGCCCCAGCATTTT. Translated, it gives CASSLFKGDQPQHF.